The present T cell receptor (beta chain) was sequenced within a study of blood T cell repertoires in COVID-19. Study information: The study drew acute and convalescent COVID-19 samples from the United States, Italy and Spain. From T cells, B-cell-depleted T cells, or PBMCs came the material, which was cDNA or gDNA.

In the study's own analysis: Nucleated cell number was recorded as an estimate derived from reference gene primer amplification. Generated by immunoSEQ multiplex PCR, the TCRdb table keeps only in-frame clones and is missing some. Clone size and the V and J calls come from that table; the DNA yielded D and trimming. Of a few hundred thousand clones listed, more than 75% are singletons. The sequence derives from a man aged 50 or older with active or convalescent COVID-19. Sequencing was performed on peripheral blood.

This CDR3 is CASSKPRRGSSYEQYF. The DNA for the CDR3 is TGTGCCAGCAGCAAACCTCGGCGGGGGAGCTCCTACGAGCAGTACTTC. The chain is built from TRBV6-4 and TRBJ2-7, with 7 bases aligning to TRBD2. Trimming at V came to 6 bases and at J to 0 bases, leaving 11 bases not matched to a gene. This CDR3 is 16 amino acids long. Germline values: CDR1 MRHNA, CDR2 SNTAGT.